This TCR beta chain derives from a study of cytomegalovirus exposure and HLA in healthy donors. Amplification used 60 Vbeta primers and 13 Jbeta primers. The repertoire was sequenced with immunoSEQ multiplex PCR; TCRdb's copy has only in-frame clones and lacks some. The table shows 140,000 to 150,000 clones, with over 70% occurring only once. The sample holds a few counts of this clone. Germline CDR1 is MNHNY and CDR2 is SVGAGI (reference sequence). The CDR3 sequence is 15 residues long. J gave up 0 bases and V 8 bases, and 3 bases lay outside the gene matches. The chain uses TRBV6-6 and TRBJ1-4; 10 nucleotides align to TRBD1. This clonotype was obtained from a woman aged 40-49 years in good health and CMV-seropositive. Sequenced sample: PBMCs. The DNA for the CDR3 is TGTGCCAGCGTTGGGACAGGGGCAACTAATGAAAAACTGTTTTTT. It is translated as CASVGTGATNEKLFF.